This T cell receptor (beta chain) emerged from a study of T cell changes during pregnancy in multiple sclerosis. CDR3 length: 14 residues. CDR1 and CDR2 from the germline V gene are MDHEN and SYDVKM. Trimming left V 2 bases short and J 3 bases short, with 8 bases between. Only in-frame clones appear in the TCRdb table, and some are missing; sequencing was by immunoSEQ multiplex PCR. The table shows some 100,000 clones, with around 90% occurring only once. Sequenced here: peripheral blood, sampled in the second trimester of pregnancy. This chain uses TRBV28 with TRBJ1-5, with no clear D. This receptor was taken from a female donor with multiple sclerosis, enrolled in a pregnancy study. This CDR3 reads CASSLGPVNQPQHF. CDR3 nucleotides: TGTGCCAGCAGTTTAGGGCCGGTCAATCAGCCCCAGCATTTT.